This TCR beta chain was profiled in a study of blood T cells in healthy people across ages. The CDR3 contains 14 residues. The germline gives CDR1 MDHEN, CDR2 SYDVKM. V shed 6 bases and J 12 bases; nucleotides not matched to a gene: 10. Total RNA was extracted at no less than 6 micrograms per sample. Primers used in a second PCR of roughly 7 to 11 cycles were a sample-barcoded 5' primer and a J-beta primer mix. MiXCR, run by TCRdb on the 5' RACE reads, gives a single entry per CDR3 protein. Of fewer than 1,000,000 distinct CDR3 sequences in the sample, 40% to 50% were seen once. This receptor was taken from a man between 60 and 70 years old in good health. Sequences were obtained from blood. The chain carries TRBV28 and TRBJ2-1; 11 positions agree with TRBD1. The chain's CDR3 is CASRPPGQGGGQFF. Here the CDR3 DNA reads TGTGCCAGCAGACCACCGGGACAGGGGGGAGGGCAGTTCTTC.